The clone carrying this T cell receptor beta chain was observed a handful of times. This specimen comes from a study of T cells after yellow fever vaccination. TCRdb used MiXCR to reprocess the 5' RACE reads, holding one entry per CDR3 protein. The sample lists just under 600,000 distinct CDR3 sequences, approximately 12% occurring once. Source: PBMCs, taken on the day of the yellow fever booster vaccination. This receptor was obtained from a young man who received the YFV17D yellow fever vaccine.

The CDR3 loop is CASSSASGRRTDTQYF. The CDR3, as DNA: TGTGCCAGCAGCTCAGCTAGCGGGAGAAGGACAGATACGCAGTATTTT. The chain employs TRBV7-9 and TRBJ2-3; 10 bases match TRBD2. Germline CDR1 reads SEHNR; CDR2 reads FQNEAQ (reference sequence). After removal of 4 bases from V and 3 bases from J, the junction contained 7 bases not matched to a gene. The CDR3 spans 16 residues.